A selection of T cell receptor beta chains follows, all from one sample in a study of blood T cells in healthy people across ages. One entry per CDR3 protein, called by TCRdb with MiXCR from the 5' RACE reads. The sample consists of about a million distinct CDR3 sequences, 35% to 40% of them appearing once. Specimen: blood. These receptors were collected from a man aged 18-30 years in good health. CDR3s include the opening cysteine and the closing phenylalanine or tryptophan. The order of the fields is V gene, D gene, clone size, J gene, CDR3 DNA, CDR3 protein. A D gene is named only where the DNA matches it firmly. The size field is filled for only some rows; it gives once, few, many or a size class.

TRBV9	-	-	TRBJ2-3	TGTGCCAGCAGCGAGTCGGGTTTGACGCAGTATTTT	CASSESGLTQYF
TRBV4-2	-	-	TRBJ1-1	TGTGCCAGCAGCCAAGATAGTACAGCGGTGACAGCGAACACTGAAGCTTTCTTT	CASSQDSTAVTANTEAFF
TRBV5-1	-	-	TRBJ1-1	TGCGCCAGCAGCTTGGCGGCCGGGATTGACACTGAAGCTTTCTTT	CASSLAAGIDTEAFF
TRBV20-1	-	-	TRBJ1-1	TGCAGTGCTAGAGCCTCGGGAGGGAACACTGAAGCTTTCTTT	CSARASGGNTEAFF
TRBV11-2	TRBD1	few	TRBJ2-2	TGTGCCAGCAGCGCAGGGACAGGAAAAAACACCGGGGAGCTGTTTTTT	CASSAGTGKNTGELFF
TRBV7-9	-	-	TRBJ1-4	TGTGCCAGCAGCTTAGCGTCCCCGGGACGCCGGACTAATGAAAAACTGTTTTTT	CASSLASPGRRTNEKLFF
TRBV9	TRBD1	-	TRBJ1-5	TGTGCCAGCAGCGGCGGGACAGGGCCTTATCAGCCCCAGCATTTT	CASSGGTGPYQPQHF
TRBV7-9	-	-	TRBJ1-1	TGTGCCAGCAGCTTAGGGGGTGACGGTGCTGAAGCTTTCTTT	CASSLGGDGAEAFF
TRBV9	-	few	TRBJ2-3	TGTGCCAGCAGCTCGCTGGGGGTCGACACAGATACGCAGTATTTT	CASSSLGVDTDTQYF
TRBV20-1	-	-	TRBJ1-4	TGCAGTGCTAGAGATTGGAGGGCGCGAGGTGAAAAACTGTTTTTT	CSARDWRARGEKLFF
TRBV7-8	-	few	TRBJ2-5	TGTGCCAGCAGCCATATTGGCCGGGAGACCCAGTACTTC	CASSHIGRETQYF
TRBV21-1	-	many	TRBJ2-5	TGTGCCAGCAGCCCACAGGAGTTTGAGACCCAGTACTTC	CASSPQEFETQYF